The 10 T cell receptor beta chains in this list originate from one sample, sequenced in a study of blood T cell repertoires in COVID-19. TCRdb's copy holds only in-frame clones and misses some; the assay was immunoSEQ multiplex PCR. There are just over 250,000 clones in the sample; less than 90% occur only once, and 4% lies in the top ten. Sequenced sample: peripheral blood. Receptor source: a man aged 60 to 75 who had recovered from COVID-19.

The count of this clone is one. The chain carries TRBV5-1 and TRBJ2-7, with 8 bases that match TRBD1. This CDR3 is 14 amino acids long. The germline V gene encodes CDR1 SGHRS and CDR2 YFSETQ. The V segment lost 1 base and the J segment 1 base; nucleotides outside the gene matches: 1. The CDR3 bases are TGCGCCAGCAGCTTGAGACAGGGGTCCTACGAGCAGTACTTC. It translates to CASSLRQGSYEQYF.

The V call is TRBV9, the J call TRBJ2-5, with D perhaps matching TRBD2 (7 bases). V was pared by 4 bases and J by 2 bases, with 21 bases between. CDR3 length equals 17 residues. Germline V gene sequence: CDR1 SGDLS, CDR2 YYNGEE. The CDR3 reads CASSLRSSRGPQETQYF. Written as DNA, the CDR3 is TGTGCCAGCAGCCTACGATCTTCGCGGGGGCCTCAAGAGACCCAGTACTTC.

V and J are TRBV29-1 and TRBJ2-7; TRBD2 matches 10 bases. Germline V gene data show CDR1 as SQVTM and CDR2 as ANQGSEA. The CDR3 is made up of 15 amino acids. J lost 4 bases, V lost 0 bases, and 6 bases had no gene match. The CDR3 spells CSVEDPSGGPYEQYF. The CDR3 coding sequence is TGCAGCGTTGAAGATCCTAGCGGGGGACCTTACGAGCAGTACTTC.

This rearrangement joins TRBV4-2 to TRBJ2-7; 9 bases line up with TRBD1. Germline values: CDR1 LGHNA, CDR2 YNFKEQ. The CDR3 loop spans 18 amino acids. The junction had 15 bases not matched to a gene; V was cut back by 4 bases and J by 2 bases. This chain's CDR3 is CASSRNIPTGGDTYEQYF. For the CDR3, the DNA is TGTGCCAGCAGCCGAAACATCCCAACAGGGGGCGATACCTACGAGCAGTACTTC.

The V call is TRBV5-4, the J call TRBJ2-5; TRBD2 matches 15 bases. CDR1 and CDR2 (germline): SGHNT, YYREEE (reference sequence). The ends lost 5 bases at V and 4 bases at J; junction bases unmatched: 9. The CDR3 is made up of 17 amino acids. For the CDR3, the DNA is TGTGCCAGCAGTCCTGGCCGGGGACTAGCGGGGGGAGAGACCCAGTACTTC. It codes for CASSPGRGLAGGETQYF.

The V gene is TRBV7-2, the J gene TRBJ1-2, with 8 bases fitting TRBD1. CDR1 is SGHTA, CDR2 FQGNSA, per germline. This CDR3 has 13 residues. Trimming cost V 5 bases and J 8 bases; bases outside gene matches: 7. The CDR3 DNA reads as TGTGCCAGCAGCCCCACAGGGGGAAGGGGCTACACCTTC. Translating it yields CASSPTGGRGYTF.

V usage is TRBV6-6 and J usage is TRBJ2-1; TRBD1 aligns across 7 bases. Trimming took 2 bases from V and 4 from J; bases not matched to a gene: 5. The length of the CDR3 is 15 residues. In germline, CDR1 is MNHNY, CDR2 SVGAGI (reference sequence). The CDR3 nucleotides are TGTGCCAGCAGTTACCCCGGGACAGCATACAATGAGCAGTTCTTC. Protein: CASSYPGTAYNEQFF.

The gene calls are TRBV19 and TRBJ1-5; D is possibly TRBD1 (5 bases). V lost 9 bases, J lost 6 bases, and 12 bases lay in between. Germline V gene sequence: CDR1 LNHDA, CDR2 SQIVND (reference sequence). CDR3 length: 12 amino acids. The CDR3 nucleotides are TGTGCCAGCAGGGAAAGGGGTCAGCCCCAGCATTTT. Translating it yields CASRERGQPQHF.

The V call is TRBV5-5, the J call TRBJ2-2; 8 bases match TRBD2. The V gene end was trimmed by 3 bases and the J gene end by 6 bases; junction bases not matched to a gene: 4. Germline CDR1 and CDR2: SGHKS and YYEKEE (reference sequence). CDR3 length: 14 residues. The CDR3 DNA sequence: TGTGCCAGCAGCTCCGGGGGGGCCCCCGGGGAGCTGTTTTTT. Its protein product is CASSSGGAPGELFF.

The chain employs TRBV24-1 and TRBJ2-2, with D unclear. Per germline, CDR1 KGHDR and CDR2 SFDVKD. CDR3 length: 16 amino acids. V lost 5 bases to trimming and J lost 6 bases, with 18 bases between them. The CDR3 is CATSVSSRSLAGELFF. CDR3 sequence (DNA): TGTGCCACCAGTGTTTCGAGTCGAAGTTTGGCCGGGGAGCTGTTTTTT.